These 2 T cell receptor beta chains originate from one sample sequenced in a study of CD8+ T cells in alopecia areata. The sequencing template was cDNA reverse transcribed from extracted RNA. Clones were sequenced by immunoSEQ multiplex PCR, and TCRdb holds only the in-frame ones, with some missing. Of some 56,000 clones listed, approximately 96% are singletons. Sequencing was performed on CD8+ T cells sorted from blood, taken at week 0. All receptors come from a human donor with alopecia areata.

V gene TRBV6-5 combines with J gene TRBJ2-3; 7 positions match TRBD2. Losses at the gene ends were 2 bases for V and 3 bases for J; bases not matched to a gene: 8. This CDR3 has 16 amino acids. Germline CDR1 is MNHEY and CDR2 is SVGAGI. The CDR3 region is CASSYELAARTDTQYF. The CDR3 nucleotides read TGTGCCAGCAGTTACGAGCTAGCGGCCAGAACAGATACGCAGTATTTT.

The chain employs TRBV5-1 and TRBJ2-4, with a tentative D call TRBD2 (5 bases). Germline CDR1 is SGHRS and CDR2 is YFSETQ. Trimming took 0 bases from V and 8 from J, leaving 15 bases between them. The CDR3 has 15 residues. The CDR3 DNA sequence: TGCGCCAGCAGCTTGGGCGGGCGACCAGTGGACATTCAGTACTTC. It specifies CASSLGGRPVDIQYF.